This entry is about one T cell receptor beta chain. The data were taken from a study of blood T cell repertoires in COVID-19. J gave up 8 bases and V 5 bases, and 13 bases lay outside the gene matches. This CDR3 comprises 17 residues. CDR1 is SGHTA, CDR2 FQGNSA, per germline. Clones were read by immunoSEQ multiplex PCR, and TCRdb kept only the in-frame ones, dropping some. Of 100,000 to 120,000 clones listed, 85% are singletons. This clonotype originated in a middle-aged man with acute or convalescent COVID-19. This chain connects TRBV7-2 to TRBJ2-3, with 13 nucleotides matching TRBD2. The sequenced material came from peripheral blood. CDR3 protein: CASSPSGPLAGGGTQYF. In DNA, the CDR3 is TGTGCCAGCAGCCCCTCGGGCCCACTAGCGGGAGGGGGTACGCAGTATTTT.